Presented here are 11 T cell receptor beta chains from one specimen sequenced in a study of blood T cells in healthy people across ages. A second PCR, run for about 6 to 12 cycles, used a sample-barcoded 5' primer plus a J-beta primer mix. TCRdb reanalysed the 5' RACE reads using MiXCR and keeps one entry per CDR3 protein. The data contain around 1,000,000 distinct CDR3 sequences, around two fifths of them singletons. What was sequenced was blood. These receptor sequences come from a man younger than 35 in good health.

The rearrangement joins TRBV27 to TRBJ2-5; 9 bases agree with TRBD2. Germline lookup yields CDR1 MNHEY and CDR2 SMNVEV (reference sequence). J was trimmed by 5 bases and V by 1 base; bases with no gene match: 11. The CDR3 extends over 17 amino acids. CDR3 coding DNA: TGTGCCAGCAGTTTATGGGGTGTTACTAGCGGGCGGGAGACCCAGTACTTC. Translated: CASSLWGVTSGRETQYF.

This rearrangement joins TRBV29-1 to TRBJ1-1; no reliable D call. The V and J ends lost 7 bases and 4 bases respectively, with 13 bases between them. CDR1 SQVTM and CDR2 ANQGSEA come from the germline V gene. The CDR3 is made up of 12 amino acids. CDR3 region: CSDVRGSTEAFF. The DNA for the CDR3 is TGCAGCGACGTCCGGGGTTCCACTGAAGCTTTCTTT.

The chain combines TRBV11-2 with TRBJ2-4, with 7 bases identical to TRBD1. TRBJ2-5 explains the end of the DNA better; the J call may be wrong. Germline V gene data show CDR1 as SGHAT and CDR2 as FQNNGV. The CDR3 has 15 amino acids. CDR3 loop: CASSSFNDRAETQYF. The DNA of the CDR3 is TGTGCCAGCAGCTCCTTCAACGACAGGGCTGAGACCCAGTACTTC.

In its sample, this clonotype was seen a few times. With a much larger clone just one base away, this may be a read error. The chain couples TRBV9 to TRBJ2-1; unclear D gene. Germline CDR1 SGDLS, CDR2 YYNGEE. This CDR3 region has 15 residues. CDR3 region: CASSVEGSSHNEQFF. For the CDR3, the DNA is TGTGCCAGCAGCGTAGAGGGCAGCTCCCACAATGAGCAGTTCTTC.

Notes on this clonotype: Germline is not matched at one junction end, which may reflect a read error. The chain is built from TRBV14 and TRBJ2-1; 11 bases map to TRBD2. The CDR3 has 16 residues. Germline-derived CDR1 and CDR2 are SGHDN and FVKESK. DNA for the CDR3: TGTGCCAGCAGCCATCCGGGACTAGCGGTCTACGATGAGCAGTTCTTC. Protein product: CASSHPGLAVYDEQFF.

In its sample, this clonotype was seen a few times. The chain employs TRBV9 and TRBJ1-5; TRBD1 is a possible D gene (5 bases). CDR1 and CDR2 (germline): SGDLS, YYNGEE. V lost 1 base to trimming and J lost 1 base, with 15 bases between them. The CDR3 has 17 residues. DNA of the CDR3: TGTGCCAGCAGCGTAATCGGCAGGGAGACGAGCAATCAGCCCCAGCATTTT. Translation: CASSVIGRETSNQPQHF.

This clonotype appeared a few times. The chain carries TRBV13 and TRBJ2-5, with TRBD1 matching 9 bases. V lost 5 bases, J lost 1 base, and 8 bases stayed unmatched. Per the germline V gene, CDR1 is PRHDT and CDR2 is FYEKMQ (reference sequence). This CDR3 contains 16 residues. CDR3 residues: CASSGQGRGFQETQYF. CDR3 bases: TGTGCCAGCAGCGGACAGGGGCGCGGGTTCCAAGAGACCCAGTACTTC.

This clonotype was found a few times. A much larger clone sits a single nucleotide away, making a read error possible. The V gene is TRBV5-6, the J gene TRBJ2-6, with D possibly TRBD1 on 5 matching bases. This CDR3 is 15 amino acids long. CDR1 SGHDT and CDR2 YYEEEE come from the germline V gene. CDR3 in DNA: TGTGCCAGCAGCCTAATGCGCTCTGGGGCCGACGTCCTGACTTTC. Translation gives CASSLMRSGADVLTF. Full variable domain (remainder filled in from reference TRBV5-6 and TRBJ2-6): DAGVTQSPTHLIKTRGQQVTLRCSPKSGHDTVSWYQQALGQGPQFIFQYYEEEERQRGNFPDRFSGHQFPNYSSELNVNALLLGDSALYLCASSLMRSGADVLTFGAGSRLTVL.

This clonotype was observed a handful of times. The gene calls are TRBV27 and TRBJ2-1; 11 bases match TRBD2. The CDR3 sequence is 17 residues long. With V trimmed by 3 bases and J by 5 bases, 9 bases remained unmatched. Germline-derived CDR1 and CDR2 are MNHEY and SMNVEV (reference sequence). This chain's CDR3 is CASSFSGGAYYNNEQFF. Here the CDR3 DNA reads TGTGCCAGCAGTTTTAGCGGGGGGGCCTATTATAACAATGAGCAGTTCTTC.

The sample holds a few counts of this clonotype. The chain uses TRBV12-3 or TRBV12-4 and TRBJ1-4; D perhaps matches TRBD1 (5 bases). The CDR3 length is 15 residues. V lost 5 bases, J lost 8 bases, and 18 bases lay in between. CDR3 residues: CASSLGAGVREKLFF. The CDR3 nucleotides are TGTGCCAGCAGTCTAGGGGCTGGGGTCAGGGAAAAACTGTTTTTT.

This chain joins TRBV20-1 and TRBJ1-1, with 9 bases aligning to TRBD1. The CDR3 is 14 amino acids. V shed 4 bases and J 1 base; nucleotides not matched to a gene: 4. Germline CDR1 is DFQATT and CDR2 is SNEGSKA (reference sequence). CDR3 in amino acids: CSANRGRENTEAFF. CDR3 nucleotide sequence: TGCAGTGCTAACAGGGGGCGGGAGAACACTGAAGCTTTCTTT.